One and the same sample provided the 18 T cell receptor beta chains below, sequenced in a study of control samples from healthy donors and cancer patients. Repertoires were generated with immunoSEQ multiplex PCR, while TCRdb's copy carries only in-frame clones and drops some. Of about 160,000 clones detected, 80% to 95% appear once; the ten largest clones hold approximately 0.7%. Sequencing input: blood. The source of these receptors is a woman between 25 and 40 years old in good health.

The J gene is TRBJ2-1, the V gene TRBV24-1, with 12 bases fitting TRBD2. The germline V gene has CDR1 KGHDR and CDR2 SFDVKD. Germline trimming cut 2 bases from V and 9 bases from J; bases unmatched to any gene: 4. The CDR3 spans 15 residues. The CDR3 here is CATSDWTSGNGEQFF. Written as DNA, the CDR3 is TGTGCCACCAGTGATTGGACTAGCGGGAATGGTGAGCAGTTCTTC.

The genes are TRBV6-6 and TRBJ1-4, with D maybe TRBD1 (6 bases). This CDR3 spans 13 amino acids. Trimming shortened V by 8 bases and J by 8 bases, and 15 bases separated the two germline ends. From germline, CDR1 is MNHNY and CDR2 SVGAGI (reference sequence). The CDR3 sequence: CASGRGAREKLFF. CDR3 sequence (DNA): TGTGCCAGCGGGCGGGGGGCGAGGGAAAAACTGTTTTTT.

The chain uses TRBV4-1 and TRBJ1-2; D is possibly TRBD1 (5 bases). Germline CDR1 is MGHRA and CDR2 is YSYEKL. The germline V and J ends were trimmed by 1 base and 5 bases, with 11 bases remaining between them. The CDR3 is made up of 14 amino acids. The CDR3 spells CASSQGSGRYGYTF. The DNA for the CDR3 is TGCGCCAGCAGCCAAGGCTCAGGGCGGTATGGCTACACCTTC.

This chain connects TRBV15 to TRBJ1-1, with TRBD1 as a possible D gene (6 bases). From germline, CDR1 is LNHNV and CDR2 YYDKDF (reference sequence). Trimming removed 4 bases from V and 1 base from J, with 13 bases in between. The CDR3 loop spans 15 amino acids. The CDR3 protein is CATSKYGQPNTEAFF. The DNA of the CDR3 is TGTGCCACCAGCAAGTACGGACAGCCGAACACTGAAGCTTTCTTT.

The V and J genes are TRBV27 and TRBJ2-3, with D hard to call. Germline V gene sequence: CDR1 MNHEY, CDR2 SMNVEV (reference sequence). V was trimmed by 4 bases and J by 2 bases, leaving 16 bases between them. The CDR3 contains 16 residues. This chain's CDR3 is CASSSTSLLHTDTQYF. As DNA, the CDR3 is TGTGCCAGCAGTTCTACCTCTCTACTTCACACAGATACGCAGTATTTT.

The DNA of the CDR3 is TGTGCCAGCAGCCCCCCTTTAGCAGCCCTTGAGACCCAGTACTTC. Translating gives CASSPPLAALETQYF. The chain employs TRBV14 and TRBJ2-5; D is undetermined. Looked up from germline, CDR1 is SGHDN and CDR2 is FVKESK. V lost 4 bases and J lost 5, with 17 bases in between. The CDR3 is made up of 15 amino acids. Filled out from reference TRBV14 and TRBJ2-5, the complete variable domain reads EAGVTQFPSHSVIEKGQTVTLRCDPISGHDNLYWYRRVMGKEIKFLLHFVKESKQDESGMPNNRFLAERTGGTYSTLKVQPAELEDSGVYFCASSPPLAALETQYFGPGTRLLVL.

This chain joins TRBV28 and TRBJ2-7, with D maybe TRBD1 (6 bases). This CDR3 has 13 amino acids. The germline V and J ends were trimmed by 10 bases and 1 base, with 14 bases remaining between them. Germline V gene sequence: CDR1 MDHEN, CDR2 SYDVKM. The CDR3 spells CATRTENSYEQYF. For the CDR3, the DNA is TGTGCCACCAGGACAGAAAATTCCTACGAGCAGTACTTC.

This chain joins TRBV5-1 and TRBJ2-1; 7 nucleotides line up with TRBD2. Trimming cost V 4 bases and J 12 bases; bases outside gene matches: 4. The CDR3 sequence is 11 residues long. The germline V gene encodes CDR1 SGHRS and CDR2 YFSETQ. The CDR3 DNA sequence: TGCGCCAGCAGCGAAGGGACTACGCAGTTCTTC. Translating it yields CASSEGTTQFF.

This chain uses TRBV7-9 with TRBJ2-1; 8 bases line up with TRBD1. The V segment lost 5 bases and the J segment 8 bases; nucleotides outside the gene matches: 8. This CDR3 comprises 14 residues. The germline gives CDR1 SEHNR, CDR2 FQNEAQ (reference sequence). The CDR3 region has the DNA TGTGCCAGCAGCCCTGGACAGGGCTGGGATGAGCAGTTCTTC. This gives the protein CASSPGQGWDEQFF.

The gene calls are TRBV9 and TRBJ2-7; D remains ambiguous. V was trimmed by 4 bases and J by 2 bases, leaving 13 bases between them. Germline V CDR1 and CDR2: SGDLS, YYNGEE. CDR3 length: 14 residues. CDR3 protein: CASSSRPATYEQYF. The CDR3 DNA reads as TGTGCCAGCAGCTCCCGGCCCGCAACCTACGAGCAGTACTTC.

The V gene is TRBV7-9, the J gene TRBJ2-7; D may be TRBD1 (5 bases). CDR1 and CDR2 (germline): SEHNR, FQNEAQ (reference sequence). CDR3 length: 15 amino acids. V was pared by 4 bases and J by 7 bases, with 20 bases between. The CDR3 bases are TGTGCCAGCAGCTCTTTCATGGCAGGGTCAGAAGAGCAGTACTTC. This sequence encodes CASSSFMAGSEEQYF.

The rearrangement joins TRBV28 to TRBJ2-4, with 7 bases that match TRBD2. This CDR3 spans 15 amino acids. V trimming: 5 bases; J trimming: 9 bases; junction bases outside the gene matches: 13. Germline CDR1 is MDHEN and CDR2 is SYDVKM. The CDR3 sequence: CASSRSAGRGVIQYF. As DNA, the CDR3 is TGTGCCAGCAGTCGTTCAGCGGGACGGGGAGTCATTCAGTACTTC.

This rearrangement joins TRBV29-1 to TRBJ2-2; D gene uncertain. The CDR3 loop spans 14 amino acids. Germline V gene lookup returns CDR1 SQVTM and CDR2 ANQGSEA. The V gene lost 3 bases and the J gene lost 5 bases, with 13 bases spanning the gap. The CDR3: CSVEQPWPTGELFF. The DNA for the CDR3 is TGCAGCGTTGAGCAGCCTTGGCCTACCGGGGAGCTGTTTTTT.

The CDR3 is CASSRPGGQVDEKLFF. The CDR3 DNA follows: TGCGCCAGCAGCCGACCCGGGGGGCAGGTGGATGAAAAACTGTTTTTT. This chain joins TRBV4-1 and TRBJ1-4; a weak D match, TRBD1 (6 bases). Germline-derived CDR1 and CDR2 are MGHRA and YSYEKL. The CDR3 extends over 16 amino acids. V shed 4 bases and J shed 6 bases, with 18 bases lying between them.

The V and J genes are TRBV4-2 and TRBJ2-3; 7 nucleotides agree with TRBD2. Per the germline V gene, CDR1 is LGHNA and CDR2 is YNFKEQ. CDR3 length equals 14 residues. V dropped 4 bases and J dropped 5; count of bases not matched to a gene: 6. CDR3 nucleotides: TGTGCCAGCAGCCCATTGGGGAGGGAAGATACGCAGTATTTT. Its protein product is CASSPLGREDTQYF.

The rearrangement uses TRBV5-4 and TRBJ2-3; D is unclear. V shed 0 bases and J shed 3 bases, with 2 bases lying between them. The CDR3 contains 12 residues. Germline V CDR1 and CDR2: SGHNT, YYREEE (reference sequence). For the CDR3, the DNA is TGTGCCAGCAGCTTGGTAACAGATACGCAGTATTTT. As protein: CASSLVTDTQYF. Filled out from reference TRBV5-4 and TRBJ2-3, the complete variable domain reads ETGVTQSPTHLIKTRGQQVTLRCSSQSGHNTVSWYQQALGQGPQFIFQYYREEENGRGNFPPRFSGLQFPNYSSELNVNALELDDSALYLCASSLVTDTQYFGPGTRLTVL.

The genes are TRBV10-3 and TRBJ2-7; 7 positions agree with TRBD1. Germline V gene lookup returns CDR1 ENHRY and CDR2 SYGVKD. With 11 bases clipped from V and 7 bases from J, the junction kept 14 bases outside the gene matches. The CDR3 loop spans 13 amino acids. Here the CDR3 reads CAHTEAGGGEQYF. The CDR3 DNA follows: TGTGCCCACACCGAGGCAGGGGGTGGAGAGCAGTACTTC.

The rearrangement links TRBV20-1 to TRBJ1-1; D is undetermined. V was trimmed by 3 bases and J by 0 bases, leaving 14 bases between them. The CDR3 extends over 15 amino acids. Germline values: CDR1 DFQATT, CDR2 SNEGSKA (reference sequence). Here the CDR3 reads CSASNIEGMNTEAFF. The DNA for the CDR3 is TGCAGTGCTAGTAACATTGAGGGCATGAACACTGAAGCTTTCTTT.